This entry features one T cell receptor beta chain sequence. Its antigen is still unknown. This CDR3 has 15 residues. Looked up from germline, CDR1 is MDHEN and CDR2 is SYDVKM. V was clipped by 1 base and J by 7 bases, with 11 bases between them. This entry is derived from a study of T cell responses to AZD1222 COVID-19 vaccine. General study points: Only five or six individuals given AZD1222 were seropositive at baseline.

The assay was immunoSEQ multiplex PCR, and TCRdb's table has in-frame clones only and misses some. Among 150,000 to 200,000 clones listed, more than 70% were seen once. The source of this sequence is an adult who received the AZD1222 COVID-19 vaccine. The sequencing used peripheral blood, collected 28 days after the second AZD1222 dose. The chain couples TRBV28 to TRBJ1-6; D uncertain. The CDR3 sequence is CASSLSGMGNSPLHF. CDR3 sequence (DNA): TGTGCCAGCAGTTTATCCGGGATGGGCAATTCACCCCTCCACTTT.